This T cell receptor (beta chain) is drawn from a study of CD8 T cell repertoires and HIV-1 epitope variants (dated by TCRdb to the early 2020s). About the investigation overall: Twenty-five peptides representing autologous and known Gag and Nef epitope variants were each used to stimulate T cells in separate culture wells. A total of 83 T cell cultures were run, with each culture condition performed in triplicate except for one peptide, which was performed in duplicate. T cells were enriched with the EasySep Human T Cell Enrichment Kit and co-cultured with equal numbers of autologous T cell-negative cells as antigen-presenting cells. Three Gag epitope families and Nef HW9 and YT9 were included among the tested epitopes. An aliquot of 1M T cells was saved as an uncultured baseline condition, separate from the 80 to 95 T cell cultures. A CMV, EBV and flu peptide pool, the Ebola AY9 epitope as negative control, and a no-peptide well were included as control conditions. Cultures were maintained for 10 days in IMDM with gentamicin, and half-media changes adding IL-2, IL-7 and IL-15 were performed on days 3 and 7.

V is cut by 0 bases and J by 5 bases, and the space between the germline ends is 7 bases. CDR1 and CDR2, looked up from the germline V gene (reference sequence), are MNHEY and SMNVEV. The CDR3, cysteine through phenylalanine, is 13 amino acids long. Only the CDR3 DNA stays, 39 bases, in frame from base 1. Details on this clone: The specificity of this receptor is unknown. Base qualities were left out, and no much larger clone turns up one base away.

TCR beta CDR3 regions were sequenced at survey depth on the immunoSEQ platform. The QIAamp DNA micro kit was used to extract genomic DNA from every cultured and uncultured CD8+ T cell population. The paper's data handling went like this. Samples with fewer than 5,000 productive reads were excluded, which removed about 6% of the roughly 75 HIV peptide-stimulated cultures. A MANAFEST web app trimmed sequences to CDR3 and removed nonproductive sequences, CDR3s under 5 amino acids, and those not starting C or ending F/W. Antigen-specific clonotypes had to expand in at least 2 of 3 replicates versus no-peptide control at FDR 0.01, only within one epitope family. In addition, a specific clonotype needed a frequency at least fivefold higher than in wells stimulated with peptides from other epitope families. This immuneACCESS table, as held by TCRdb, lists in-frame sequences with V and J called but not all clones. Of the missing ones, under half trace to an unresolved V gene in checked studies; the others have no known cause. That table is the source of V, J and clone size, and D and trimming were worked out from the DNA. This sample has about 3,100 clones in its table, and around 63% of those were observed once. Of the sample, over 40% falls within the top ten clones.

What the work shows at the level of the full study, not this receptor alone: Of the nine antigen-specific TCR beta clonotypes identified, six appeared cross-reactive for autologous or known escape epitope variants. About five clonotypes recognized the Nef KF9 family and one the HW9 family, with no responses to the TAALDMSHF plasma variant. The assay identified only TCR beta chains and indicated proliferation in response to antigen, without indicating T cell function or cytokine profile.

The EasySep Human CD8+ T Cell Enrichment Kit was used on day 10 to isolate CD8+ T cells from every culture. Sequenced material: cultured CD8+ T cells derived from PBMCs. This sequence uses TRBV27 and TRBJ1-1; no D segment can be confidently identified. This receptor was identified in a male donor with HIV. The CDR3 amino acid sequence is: CASSLSLVTEAFF. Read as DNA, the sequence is TGTGCCAGCAGTTTATCCTTGGTGACTGAAGCTTTCTTT.